The 9 T cell receptor beta chains listed next were all sequenced from one sample in a study of T cells in Graves' hyperthyroidism and ophthalmopathy. TCR beta CDR3 sequences were amplified from RNA transcripts. First-round RT-PCR with HTBI primers amplified the TCR CDR3 region. TCRdb recomputed calls from the multiplex PCR reads with MiXCR, one row per CDR3 protein. The repertoire has about 460,000 distinct CDR3 sequences, around a fifth of them found once; the top ten carry around 50%. Sequenced: blood. All receptors derive from a woman in her 70s with Graves' ophthalmopathy.

This clonotype was observed a few times. The genes are TRBV13 and TRBJ2-2; 8 bases agree with TRBD2. V was pared by 5 bases and J by 0 bases, with 2 bases of the junction left unmatched. Germline CDR1 and CDR2: PRHDT and FYEKMQ (reference sequence). The length of the CDR3 is 15 residues. DNA for the CDR3: TGTGCCAGCAGCACACTAGCGGCGAACACCGGGGAGCTGTTTTTT. It codes for CASSTLAANTGELFF.

With regard to this clonotype: Mismatch with germline at one junction end may stem from a read error. V usage is TRBV20-1 and J usage is TRBJ2-1, with TRBD1 matching over 7 bases. Germline loops: CDR1 DFQATT, CDR2 SNEGSKA (reference sequence). The CDR3 has 14 residues. The CDR3 reads CSARTKDRYNEQLF. The CDR3 DNA reads TGCAGTGCTCGTACCAAGGACAGGTACAATGAGCAGCTCTTC.

This clonotype was counted between two and nine times. The V gene is TRBV5-5, the J gene TRBJ2-3, with D maybe TRBD2 (6 bases). This CDR3 region has 14 residues. V lost 4 bases to trimming and J lost 3 bases, with 12 bases between them. Germline V gene lookup returns CDR1 SGHKS and CDR2 YYEKEE (reference sequence). The CDR3: CASSGGVGTDTQYF. The CDR3 DNA follows: TGTGCCAGCAGCGGAGGGGTTGGTACAGATACGCAGTATTTT.

This clonotype showed up many times. The chain is built from TRBV12-3 or TRBV12-4 and TRBJ1-2; D perhaps matches TRBD1 (5 bases). Trimming took off 7 bases at V and 8 bases at J, with 14 bases between the two ends. This CDR3 comprises 12 residues. DNA of the CDR3: TGTGCCAGCAAGGGGCAGGCCGCGGGCTACACCTTC. This translates into CASKGQAAGYTF.

The chain combines TRBV19 with TRBJ2-3; 9 bases fit TRBD2. Germline V gene lookup returns CDR1 LNHDA and CDR2 SQIVND (reference sequence). Losses at the gene ends were 3 bases for V and 0 bases for J; bases not matched to a gene: 1. This CDR3 contains 15 residues. The CDR3 is CASSISGRSTDTQYF. The CDR3, as DNA: TGTGCCAGTAGTATCAGCGGGAGGAGCACAGATACGCAGTATTTT.

The chain is built from TRBV20-1 and TRBJ2-5, with D possibly TRBD2 on 6 matching bases. Germline values: CDR1 DFQATT, CDR2 SNEGSKA (reference sequence). The V end lost 6 bases, the J end lost 2 bases, and 10 bases lay between the germline ends. The CDR3 loop spans 12 amino acids. CDR3 loop: CSARDLQETQYF. The CDR3 DNA follows: TGCAGTGCGCGGGACTTACAAGAGACCCAGTACTTC.

This clonotype turned up a few times. At one end, the junction sequence differs from germline, possibly due to a read error. The chain uses TRBV11-1 and TRBJ1-1; D is ambiguous. Germline values: CDR1 SGHAT, CDR2 FQDESV (reference sequence). CDR3 size: 13 residues. The CDR3 sequence is CATQDPAGTETFF. The DNA of the CDR3 is TGTGCCACGCAAGACCCGGCGGGCACTGAAACTTTCTTT. Drawing the rest from reference TRBV11-1 and TRBJ1-1, the complete variable domain is EAEVAQSPRYKITEKSQAVAFWCDPISGHATLYWYRQILGQGPELLVQFQDESVVDDSQLPKDRFSAERLKGVDSTLKIQPAELGDSAMYLCATQDPAGTETFFGQGTRLTVV.

This clonotype turned up a few times. The chain recombines TRBV20-1 with TRBJ2-3, with TRBD2 identical over 12 bases. With 3 bases clipped from V and 2 bases from J, the junction kept 6 bases outside the gene matches. The CDR3 consists of 16 residues. Germline CDR1 is DFQATT and CDR2 is SNEGSKA (reference sequence). CDR3 in amino acids: CSARPRTSGTTDTQYF. CDR3 bases: TGCAGTGCTAGGCCCCGGACTAGCGGGACCACAGATACGCAGTATTTT.

This clonotype was observed a handful of times. The V call is TRBV7-2, the J call TRBJ2-7, with 9 bases matching TRBD1. The CDR3 has 15 amino acids. CDR1 and CDR2 from the germline V gene are SGHTA and FQGNSA. Trimming removed 1 base from V and 3 bases from J; junction bases left unmatched: 4. CDR3 sequence (DNA): TGTGCCAGCAGCTTAGAAGGGACAGGGTACTACGAGCAGTACTTC. Translation gives CASSLEGTGYYEQYF. Combining the CDR3 with reference TRBV7-2 and TRBJ2-7 gives the whole variable domain GAGVSQSPSNKVTEKGKDVELRCDPISGHTALYWYRQSLGQGLEFLIYFQGNSAPDKSGLPSDRFSAERTGGSVSTLTIQRTQQEDSAVYLCASSLEGTGYYEQYFGPGTRLTVT.